The 12 T cell receptor beta chains given below trace back to one sample, sequenced in a study of cytomegalovirus exposure and HLA in healthy donors (dated by TCRdb to 2015 to 2018). Library generation was performed with the immunoSEQ multiplex PCR assay. For the multiplex PCR, a mixture combining 60 forward primers for TCR Vbeta segments and 13 reverse primers for TCR Jbeta segments was used. The immuneACCESS repertoire file appears here via TCRdb, limited to in-frame rearrangements. These files lack a portion of the clones; in checked studies, under half of the deficit traces to unresolved V genes, and the cause of the others is not known. The sample table shows some 150,000 clones, and about two thirds are seen once. The top ten constitute approximately 2.8% of the sample. Sequencing used PBMCs. These receptors were collected from a woman aged 30 to 39 in good health and CMV-seronegative.

The rearrangement joins TRBV28 to TRBJ2-7; 10 nucleotides match TRBD2. Germline lookup yields CDR1 MDHEN and CDR2 SYDVKM. The CDR3 consists of 14 residues. V lost 6 bases, J lost 5 bases, and 7 bases stayed unmatched. CDR3 coding DNA: TGTGCCAGCAGACCCCTAGCGGGAGTACACGAGCAGTACTTC. Translated, it gives CASRPLAGVHEQYF.

V gene TRBV29-1 combines with J gene TRBJ2-7, with TRBD1 identical over 10 bases. The CDR3 runs to 12 residues. Germline CDR1 is SQVTM and CDR2 is ANQGSEA. Trimming removed 5 bases from V and 4 bases from J; junction bases left unmatched: 2. The DNA for the CDR3 is TGCAGCGTTCGGGACAGGGGTTACGAGCAGTACTTC. Protein: CSVRDRGYEQYF.

The chain is built from TRBV13 and TRBJ1-1; D uncertain. The CDR3 has 15 residues. Germline V gives CDR1 PRHDT, CDR2 FYEKMQ (reference sequence). Trimming removed 0 bases at V and 5 bases at J, with 13 bases between. DNA of the CDR3: TGTGCCAGCAGCTTAGGCGGGGTGCTAGGAACTGAAGCTTTCTTT. It translates to CASSLGGVLGTEAFF.

The chain has TRBV27 and TRBJ2-1; 10 bases agree with TRBD1. The V gene end was trimmed by 3 bases and the J gene end by 5 bases; junction bases not matched to a gene: 4. This CDR3 region has 15 residues. CDR1 is MNHEY, CDR2 SMNVEV, per germline (reference sequence). This CDR3 reads CASSFGTGVHNEQFF. As DNA, the CDR3 is TGTGCCAGCAGTTTTGGGACAGGGGTCCACAATGAGCAGTTCTTC.

This chain joins TRBV28 and TRBJ2-7; the match to TRBD1 covers 9 bases. With 3 bases clipped from V and 4 bases from J, the junction kept 7 bases outside the gene matches. The CDR3 covers 15 residues. Germline loops: CDR1 MDHEN, CDR2 SYDVKM. In nucleotides, the CDR3 is TGTGCCAGCAGTTTTTTAGAACAGGGGGCTTACGAGCAGTACTTC. Translated, it gives CASSFLEQGAYEQYF.

The sample holds one count of this clone. The chain employs TRBV30 and TRBJ1-1, with 7 positions matching TRBD1. CDR1 GTSNPN and CDR2 SVGIG come from the germline V gene (reference sequence). The V segment lost 3 bases and the J segment 3 bases; nucleotides outside the gene matches: 4. The CDR3 sequence is 13 residues long. CDR3 region: CAWRTGVDTEAFF. In DNA form, the CDR3 reads TGTGCCTGGAGAACAGGGGTTGACACTGAAGCTTTCTTT.

This clone was picked up a small number of times. The genes are TRBV4-2 and TRBJ1-4; D gene uncertain. Trimming shortened V by 0 bases and J by 4 bases, and 9 bases separated the two germline ends. This CDR3 has 15 residues. CDR1 LGHNA and CDR2 YNFKEQ come from the germline V gene. CDR3 nucleotide sequence: TGTGCCAGCAGCCAAGAACAGCAATATAATGAAAAACTGTTTTTT. Residues: CASSQEQQYNEKLFF.

The chain is built from TRBV7-3 and TRBJ2-1, with 11 positions matching TRBD2. There are 15 residues in the CDR3. Germline V lookup: CDR1 SGHTA, CDR2 FQGTGA. Trimming cost V 7 bases and J 8 bases; bases outside gene matches: 10. This CDR3 is CASTTSSGGPHEQFF. In DNA, the CDR3 is TGTGCCAGCACCACCTCTAGCGGGGGGCCCCATGAGCAGTTCTTC.

The chain couples TRBV19 to TRBJ1-5, with 10 nucleotides matching TRBD1. Trimming cost V 1 base and J 6 bases; bases outside gene matches: 3. The germline gives CDR1 LNHDA, CDR2 SQIVND (reference sequence). CDR3 size: 15 residues. This CDR3 is CASSIGTGGFQPQHF. The CDR3 DNA follows: TGTGCCAGTAGTATAGGGACAGGGGGTTTTCAGCCCCAGCATTTT.

The gene calls are TRBV19 and TRBJ2-3; TRBD2 is a possible D gene (6 bases). The ends were cut back, 3 bases at V and 3 bases at J, with 16 bases in the middle. CDR1 is LNHDA and CDR2 is SQIVND in the germline V gene (reference sequence). The CDR3 is made up of 16 amino acids. CDR3 nucleotide sequence: TGTGCCAGTAGTATTTGGGGCGGGATCCGGACAGATACGCAGTATTTT. It encodes CASSIWGGIRTDTQYF. Drawing the rest from reference TRBV19 and TRBJ2-3, the complete variable domain is DGGITQSPKYLFRKEGQNVTLSCEQNLNHDAMYWYRQDPGQGLRLIYYSQIVNDFQKGDIAEGYSVSREKKESFPLTVTSAQKNPTAFYLCASSIWGGIRTDTQYFGPGTRLTVL.

The V and J genes are TRBV6-1 and TRBJ2-6; D might be TRBD1 (5 bases). With 3 bases removed from V and 2 bases from J, the gap between germline ends came to 14 bases. The CDR3 runs 17 residues. Looked up from germline, CDR1 is MNHNS and CDR2 is SASEGT. The CDR3 DNA follows: TGTGCCAGCAGTGAGTGGACAAGCTCCGCTGGGGCCAACGTCCTGACTTTC. This sequence encodes CASSEWTSSAGANVLTF.

This clone was counted only a few times. The chain carries TRBV2 and TRBJ2-5; a possible D gene is TRBD1 (6 bases). CDR1 is SNHLY, CDR2 FYNNEI, per germline. The germline V and J ends were trimmed by 6 bases and 5 bases, with 13 bases remaining between them. The CDR3 has 13 amino acids. CDR3 in amino acids: CASSQGSEETQYF. The CDR3 DNA follows: TGTGCCAGCAGCCAGGGGTCTGAGGAGACCCAGTACTTC.